What follows are 15 T cell receptor beta chains derived from one specimen sequenced in a study of blood T cell repertoires in COVID-19. Sequenced by immunoSEQ multiplex PCR; TCRdb stores in-frame clones only, minus some. The data hold approximately 160,000 clones, with over 90% observed a single time. The sequenced sample consisted of peripheral blood. These receptor sequences come from a woman aged 55 to 70 with COVID-19, enrolled during active disease.

DNA of the CDR3: TGTGCCAGCACCCCGGGACAGGTAAAGACTGAAGCTTTCTTT. It codes for CASTPGQVKTEAFF. The chain couples TRBV6-2 or TRBV6-3 to TRBJ1-1, with TRBD1 matching 8 bases. Germline V gives CDR1 MNHEY, CDR2 SVGEGT. The CDR3 runs to 14 residues. Trimming cost V 7 bases and J 5 bases; bases outside gene matches: 9.

The gene calls are TRBV19 and TRBJ2-1; D unclear. Germline lookup yields CDR1 LNHDA and CDR2 SQIVND (reference sequence). The V and J ends lost 4 bases and 5 bases respectively, with 15 bases between them. The CDR3 length is 15 residues. The DNA of the CDR3 is TGTGCCAGTAGTAACCAGATCACCACCGACAATGAGCAGTTCTTC. Translation: CASSNQITTDNEQFF. The whole variable domain, filled in from reference TRBV19 and TRBJ2-1, reads DGGITQSPKYLFRKEGQNVTLSCEQNLNHDAMYWYRQDPGQGLRLIYYSQIVNDFQKGDIAEGYSVSREKKESFPLTVTSAQKNPTAFYLCASSNQITTDNEQFFGPGTRLTVL.

The V call is TRBV11-2, the J call TRBJ1-1, with TRBD1 matching 9 bases. Germline V CDR1 and CDR2: SGHAT, FQNNGV. This CDR3 contains 13 residues. After removal of 5 bases from V and 9 bases from J, the junction contained 7 bases not matched to a gene. The CDR3 protein is CASSTGQGRKAFF. CDR3 DNA sequence: TGTGCCAGCAGCACGGGACAGGGTCGTAAAGCTTTCTTT. The whole variable domain, remainder taken from reference TRBV11-2 and TRBJ1-1, is EAGVAQSPRYKIIEKRQSVAFWCNPISGHATLYWYQQILGQGPKLLIQFQNNGVVDDSQLPKDRFSAERLKGVDSTLKIQPAKLEDSAVYLCASSTGQGRKAFFGQGTRLTVV.

CDR3 sequence (DNA): TGTGCCAGCAGCCGAGACACAGGTACGAACTATGGCTACACCTTC. Its protein is CASSRDTGTNYGYTF. The chain combines TRBV4-2 with TRBJ1-2, with TRBD1 as a possible D gene (5 bases). V was pared by 4 bases and J by 2 bases, with 14 bases between. The CDR3 totals 15 residues. The germline V gene has CDR1 LGHNA and CDR2 YNFKEQ.

The V call is TRBV3-1 (or the pseudogene TRBV3-2), the J call TRBJ1-5, with no clear D. The V end lost 3 bases, the J end lost 0 bases, and 3 bases lay between the germline ends. The CDR3 consists of 13 residues. Germline V gives CDR1 LGHDT, CDR2 YNNKEL (reference sequence). Here the CDR3 DNA reads TGTGCCAGCAGCCAGTATAGCAATCAGCCCCAGCATTTT. Encoded protein: CASSQYSNQPQHF.

The chain links TRBV4-3 to TRBJ1-6, with D possibly matching TRBD1 (6 bases). Germline lookup yields CDR1 LGHNA and CDR2 YSLEER. Trimming stripped 0 bases from V and 6 bases from J, with 12 bases between. The CDR3 is made up of 16 amino acids. The CDR3: CASSQDEDRSNSPLHF. The CDR3 coding sequence is TGCGCCAGCAGCCAAGATGAGGACAGAAGTAATTCACCCCTCCACTTT.

The J gene is TRBJ1-5, the V gene TRBV21-1. TRBV21-1 corresponds to a pseudogene. The CDR3 loop spans 17 amino acids. The CDR3 nucleotides read TGTGCCAGCAGCAAAGTGGGAGCCAGAATTAGCAATCAGCCCCAGCATTTT. Amino acid sequence: CASSKVGARISNQPQHF.

J is TRBJ1-1 and V is TRBV7-7, with 7 bases lining up with TRBD1. The germline gives CDR1 SSHAT, CDR2 FNYEAQ (reference sequence). This CDR3 has 13 residues. V was pared by 5 bases and J by 4 bases, with 4 bases of the junction left unmatched. The CDR3: CASSLDRSTEAFF. The CDR3, as DNA: TGTGCCAGCAGCCTGGACAGGAGCACTGAAGCTTTCTTT.

The chain links TRBV7-2 to TRBJ1-6; 9 bases map to TRBD1. The CDR3 sequence is 15 residues long. Trimming at V came to 4 bases and at J to 5 bases, leaving 3 bases not matched to a gene. The V gene's germline CDR1 is SGHTA and CDR2 FQGNSA. This chain's CDR3 is CASSSQGANNSPLHF. CDR3 nucleotides: TGTGCCAGCAGCTCACAGGGGGCGAATAATTCACCCCTCCACTTT.

The V and J genes are TRBV6-5 and TRBJ2-5; no clear D. V was trimmed by 7 bases and J by 5 bases, leaving 8 bases between them. Germline CDR1 reads MNHEY; CDR2 reads SVGAGI. CDR3 length equals 11 residues. DNA for the CDR3: TGTGCCAGCACCAACGGGGAGACCCAGTACTTC. This translates into CASTNGETQYF.

The chain is built from TRBV19 and TRBJ1-1; the match to TRBD1 covers 10 bases. This CDR3 has 13 residues. Germline CDR1 reads LNHDA; CDR2 reads SQIVND (reference sequence). Trimming at V came to 5 bases and at J to 5 bases, leaving 2 bases not matched to a gene. The DNA of the CDR3 is TGTGCCAGTAGTGGACAGGGGGGGACTGAAGCTTTCTTT. Residues: CASSGQGGTEAFF.

The chain employs TRBV25-1 and TRBJ2-3; a possible D gene is TRBD1 (5 bases). This CDR3 spans 15 amino acids. V lost 5 bases, J lost 1 base, and 13 bases lay in between. The germline V gene encodes CDR1 MGHDK and CDR2 SYGVNS. This CDR3 reads CASSLGVWGTDTQYF. The CDR3 bases are TGTGCCAGCAGTTTAGGGGTTTGGGGCACAGATACGCAGTATTTT.

In this sample, this clone turned up once. The chain recombines TRBV6-5 with TRBJ1-2; no firm D call. With 2 bases removed from V and 7 bases from J, the gap between germline ends came to 11 bases. Germline assignment: CDR1 MNHEY and CDR2 SVGAGI. The CDR3 loop spans 13 amino acids. CDR3 in DNA: TGTGCCAGCAGTTACGGTCGGGATGCTGGCTACACCTTC. Its protein is CASSYGRDAGYTF.

The chain employs TRBV4-1 and TRBJ1-1; possible D gene TRBD1, 5 bases. This CDR3 has 15 amino acids. Trimming removed 4 bases from V and 0 bases from J, with 12 bases in between. CDR1 MGHRA and CDR2 YSYEKL come from the germline V gene. DNA of the CDR3: TGCGCCAGCAGCCTCGGGGGTAGGGTGAACACTGAAGCTTTCTTT. Amino acids: CASSLGGRVNTEAFF.

The chain joins TRBV3-1 (or the pseudogene TRBV3-2) to TRBJ2-7, with TRBD2 identical over 13 bases. In germline, CDR1 is LGHDT, CDR2 YNNKEL (reference sequence). J was trimmed by 3 bases and V by 1 base; bases with no gene match: 3. The CDR3 is 16 residues long. The CDR3 spells CASSQGLAGGLYEQYF. The CDR3 DNA is TGTGCCAGCAGCCAAGGACTAGCGGGGGGTCTCTACGAGCAGTACTTC.